This T cell receptor beta chain was documented in a study of T cell responses to AZD1222 COVID-19 vaccine. Study findings and constraints: Vaccine-associated CD4 TCRs ranged over spike, dominating at 160-218 and 743-854. There were repertoire samples only from the period after the peak T cell response. Nearly half of spike-specific TCRs reportedly target unmutated variant regions. Spike-specific TCR breadth and depth were elevated following two AZD1222 doses.

The table lists this clone with a few counts. Its antigen is unidentified. Assay used: immunoSEQ multiplex PCR; TCRdb lists only in-frame clones, some missing. The table lists approximately 130,000 clones, approximately 91% of them singletons. The CDR3 is 16 amino acids. V shed 0 bases and J shed 0 bases, with 12 bases lying between them. Germline CDR1 reads LNHNV; CDR2 reads YYDKDF (reference sequence). This sequence was found in an adult in good health. The J gene is TRBJ2-7, the V gene TRBV15; D gene unclear. The sequencing here drew on peripheral blood, taken on day 0 of AZD1222 vaccination. The CDR3 spells CATSREKGGASYEQYF. The CDR3, as DNA: TGTGCCACCAGCAGAGAAAAAGGTGGAGCCTCCTACGAGCAGTACTTC.